The clone carrying this TCR beta chain appeared a few times. What it binds is not known. Between the trimmed V and J ends, which lost 5 bases and 2 bases, there was a span of 16 bases. The CDR3 has 15 amino acids. Germline V lookup: CDR1 SGHTA, CDR2 FQGTGA. Hyperthyroidism had been newly diagnosed in patients aged 18 to 65, and its duration was under 2 months. Uncontrolled infection, other autoimmune disease, pregnancy or lactation disqualified patients from enrolment. This sample is part of a study of T cells in Graves' hyperthyroidism and ophthalmopathy. Study conclusions and caveats: Median prediction lead before ophthalmopathy onset was six to eight months with the model. Most thyroid clonotypes expanded above 0.001 were also detected in blood.

The TCR beta CDR3 regions underwent amplification using RNA transcripts as the source. The HTBI set primed first-round TCR CDR3 RT-PCR. From the multiplex PCR reads, TCRdb called clonotypes with MiXCR, one entry per CDR3 protein. The sample lists roughly 800,000 distinct CDR3 sequences; approximately 40% were seen once. The rearrangement links TRBV7-3 to TRBJ2-7; unclear D gene. This sequence was found in a man aged 18 to 30 with Graves' hyperthyroidism. Sample: blood. This chain's CDR3 is CASSQGASNTYEQYF. CDR3 nucleotides: TGTGCCAGCAGCCAAGGAGCATCTAATACCTACGAGCAGTACTTC.